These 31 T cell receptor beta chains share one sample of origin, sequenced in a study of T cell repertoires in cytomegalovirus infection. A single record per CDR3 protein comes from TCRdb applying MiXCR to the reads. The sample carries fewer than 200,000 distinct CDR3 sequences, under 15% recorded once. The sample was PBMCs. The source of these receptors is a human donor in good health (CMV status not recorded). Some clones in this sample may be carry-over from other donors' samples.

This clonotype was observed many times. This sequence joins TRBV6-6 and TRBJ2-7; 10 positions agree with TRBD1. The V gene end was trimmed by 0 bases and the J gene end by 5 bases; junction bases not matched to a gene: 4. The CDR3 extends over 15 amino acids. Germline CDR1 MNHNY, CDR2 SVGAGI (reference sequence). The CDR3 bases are TGTGCCAGCAGTTACTCGGAGACAGGGGGCAACGAGCAGTACTTC. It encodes CASSYSETGGNEQYF.

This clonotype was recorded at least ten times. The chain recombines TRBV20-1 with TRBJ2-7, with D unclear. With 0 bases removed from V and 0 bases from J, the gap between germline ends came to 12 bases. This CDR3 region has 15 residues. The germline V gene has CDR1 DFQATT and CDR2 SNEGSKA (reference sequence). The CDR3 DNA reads TGCAGTGCTAGAGATCCCCAGGTACTCTCCTACGAGCAGTACTTC. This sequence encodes CSARDPQVLSYEQYF.

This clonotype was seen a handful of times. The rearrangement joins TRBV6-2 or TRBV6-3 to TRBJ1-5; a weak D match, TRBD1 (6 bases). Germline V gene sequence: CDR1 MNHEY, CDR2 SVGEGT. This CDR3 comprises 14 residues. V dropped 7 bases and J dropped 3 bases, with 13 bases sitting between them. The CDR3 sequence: CASTSRGLNQPQHF. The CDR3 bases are TGTGCCAGCACCTCCAGGGGCCTCAATCAGCCCCAGCATTTT.

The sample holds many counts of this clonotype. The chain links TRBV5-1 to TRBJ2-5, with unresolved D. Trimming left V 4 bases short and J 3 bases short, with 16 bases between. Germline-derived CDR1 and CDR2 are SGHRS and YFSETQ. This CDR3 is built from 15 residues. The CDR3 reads CASSDTRTPKETQYF. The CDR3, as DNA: TGCGCCAGCAGCGATACGAGGACGCCGAAAGAGACCCAGTACTTC.

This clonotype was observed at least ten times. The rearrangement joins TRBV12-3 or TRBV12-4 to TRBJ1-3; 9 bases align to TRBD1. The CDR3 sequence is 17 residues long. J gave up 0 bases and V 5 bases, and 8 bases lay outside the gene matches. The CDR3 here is CASSPRTGATSGNTIYF. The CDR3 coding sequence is TGTGCCAGCAGTCCTCGGACAGGGGCTACCTCTGGAAACACCATATATTTT.

CDR3 sequence: CASSPDGLVGYTF. CDR3 nucleotides: TGTGCCAGCAGTCCCGACGGCCTGGTGGGCTACACCTTC. The chain joins TRBV6-2 or TRBV6-3 to TRBJ1-2; D remains ambiguous. This CDR3 is 13 amino acids long. V was clipped by 5 bases and J by 8 bases, with 15 bases between them. The germline CDR1 and CDR2 sequences are MNHEY and SVGEGT.

This chain's CDR3 is CASSQDRLAGIVDNEQFF. CDR3 coding DNA: TGTGCCAGCAGCCAAGATCGGCTAGCGGGAATCGTCGACAATGAGCAGTTCTTC. J is TRBJ2-1 and V is TRBV4-2, with 9 nucleotides matching TRBD2. The CDR3 contains 18 residues. Germline V gene lookup returns CDR1 LGHNA and CDR2 YNFKEQ. Trimming cost V 0 bases and J 5 bases; bases outside gene matches: 11.

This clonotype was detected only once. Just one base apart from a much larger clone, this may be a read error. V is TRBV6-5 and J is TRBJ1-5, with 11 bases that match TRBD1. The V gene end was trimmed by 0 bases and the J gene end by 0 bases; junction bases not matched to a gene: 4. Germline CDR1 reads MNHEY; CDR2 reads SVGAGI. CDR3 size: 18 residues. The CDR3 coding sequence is TGTGCCAGCAGTTACTCGGACAGGGGGCCTTATAGCAATCAGCCCCAGCATTTT. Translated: CASSYSDRGPYSNQPQHF.

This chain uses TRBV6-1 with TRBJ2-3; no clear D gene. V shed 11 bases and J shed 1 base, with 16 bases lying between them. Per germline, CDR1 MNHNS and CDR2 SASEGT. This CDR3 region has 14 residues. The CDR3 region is CASRLRRGTDTQYF. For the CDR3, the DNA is TGTGCCTCCCGGCTCCGTAGAGGCACAGATACGCAGTATTTT.

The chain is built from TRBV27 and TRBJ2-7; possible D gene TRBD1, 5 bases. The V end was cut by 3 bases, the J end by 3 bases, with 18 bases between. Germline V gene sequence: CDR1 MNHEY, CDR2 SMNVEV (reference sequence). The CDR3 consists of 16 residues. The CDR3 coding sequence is TGTGCCAGCAGTTTTGGGGCGGTCCCCCTTTTCTACGAGCAGTACTTC. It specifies CASSFGAVPLFYEQYF.

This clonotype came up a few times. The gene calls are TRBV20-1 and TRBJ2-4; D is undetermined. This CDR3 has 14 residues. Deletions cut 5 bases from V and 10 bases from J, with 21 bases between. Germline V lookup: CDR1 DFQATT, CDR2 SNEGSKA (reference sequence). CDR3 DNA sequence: TGCAGTGCTTTATCGGACCAAAATGGATTAATTCAGTACTTC. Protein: CSALSDQNGLIQYF.

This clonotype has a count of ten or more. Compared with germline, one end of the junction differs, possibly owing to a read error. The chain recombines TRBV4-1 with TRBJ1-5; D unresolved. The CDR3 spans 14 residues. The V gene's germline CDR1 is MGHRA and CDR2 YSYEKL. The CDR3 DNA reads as TGCGCCAGCAGCCAAGTGCCTGGGCTTCAGCCCCAACATTTT. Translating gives CASSQVPGLQPQHF.

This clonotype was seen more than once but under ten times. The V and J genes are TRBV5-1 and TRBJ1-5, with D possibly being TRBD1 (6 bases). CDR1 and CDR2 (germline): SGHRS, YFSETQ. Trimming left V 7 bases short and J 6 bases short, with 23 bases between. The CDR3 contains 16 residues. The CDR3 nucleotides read TGCGCCAGCCGAGCCGGGGGGGGCGAGATCAGTCAGCCCCAGCATTTT. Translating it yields CASRAGGGEISQPQHF.

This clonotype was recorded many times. The CDR3 region has the DNA TGTGCCAGCAGTTCCCCCCGGGGGACAGCCTATGGCTACACCTTC. Translation gives CASSSPRGTAYGYTF. V usage is TRBV6-2 or TRBV6-3 and J usage is TRBJ1-2; TRBD1 aligns across 7 bases. The CDR3 is made up of 15 amino acids. Germline V CDR1 and CDR2: MNHEY, SVGEGT. V trimming: 4 bases; J trimming: 4 bases; junction bases outside the gene matches: 9.

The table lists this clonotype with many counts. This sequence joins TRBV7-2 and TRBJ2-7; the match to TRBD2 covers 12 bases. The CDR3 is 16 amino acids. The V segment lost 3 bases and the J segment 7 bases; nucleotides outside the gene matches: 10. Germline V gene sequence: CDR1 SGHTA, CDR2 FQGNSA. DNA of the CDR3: TGTGCCAGCAGCTTGGGACTAGCGGGCCTTGGTGGGGAGCAGTACTTC. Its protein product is CASSLGLAGLGGEQYF. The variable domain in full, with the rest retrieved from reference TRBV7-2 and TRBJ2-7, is GAGVSQSPSNKVTEKGKDVELRCDPISGHTALYWYRQSLGQGLEFLIYFQGNSAPDKSGLPSDRFSAERTGGSVSTLTIQRTQQEDSAVYLCASSLGLAGLGGEQYFGPGTRLTVT.

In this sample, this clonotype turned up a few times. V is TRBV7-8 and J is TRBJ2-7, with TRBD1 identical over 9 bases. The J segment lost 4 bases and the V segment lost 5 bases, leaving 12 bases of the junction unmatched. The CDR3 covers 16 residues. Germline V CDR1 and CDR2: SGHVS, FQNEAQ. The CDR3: CASSPRRQGDSYEQYF. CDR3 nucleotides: TGTGCCAGCAGCCCGAGGAGACAGGGGGATTCTTACGAGCAGTACTTC. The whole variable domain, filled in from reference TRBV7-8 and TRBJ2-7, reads GAGVSQSPRYKVAKRGQDVALRCDPISGHVSLFWYQQALGQGPEFLTYFQNEAQLDKSGLPSDRFFAERPEGSVSTLKIQRTQQEDSAVYLCASSPRRQGDSYEQYFGPGTRLTVT.

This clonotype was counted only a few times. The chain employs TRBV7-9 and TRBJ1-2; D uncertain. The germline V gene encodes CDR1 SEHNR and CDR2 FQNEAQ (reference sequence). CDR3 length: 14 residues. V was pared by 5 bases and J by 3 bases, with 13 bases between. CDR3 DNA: TGTGCCAGCAGCCCCGGGAGGTCGGACTATGGCTACACCTTC. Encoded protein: CASSPGRSDYGYTF.

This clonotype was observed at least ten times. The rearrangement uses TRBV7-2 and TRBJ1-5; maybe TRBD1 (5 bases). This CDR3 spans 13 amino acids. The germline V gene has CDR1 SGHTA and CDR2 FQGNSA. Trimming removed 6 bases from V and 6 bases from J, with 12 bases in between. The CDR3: CASSIRETQPQHF. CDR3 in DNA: TGTGCCAGCAGTATCAGGGAGACTCAGCCCCAGCATTTT.

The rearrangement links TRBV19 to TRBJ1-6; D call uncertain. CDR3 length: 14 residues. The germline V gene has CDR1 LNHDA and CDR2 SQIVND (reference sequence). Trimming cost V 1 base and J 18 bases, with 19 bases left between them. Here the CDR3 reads CASSIVRLPNTHHF. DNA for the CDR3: TGTGCCAGTAGTATAGTTCGACTGCCGAACACCCACCACTTT.

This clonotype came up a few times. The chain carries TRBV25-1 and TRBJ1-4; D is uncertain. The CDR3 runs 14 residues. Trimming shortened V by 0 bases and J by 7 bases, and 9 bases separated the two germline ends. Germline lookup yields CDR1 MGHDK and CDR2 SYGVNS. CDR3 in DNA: TGTGCCAGCAGTGAATATAAGGAACTTGAAAAACTGTTTTTT. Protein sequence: CASSEYKELEKLFF.

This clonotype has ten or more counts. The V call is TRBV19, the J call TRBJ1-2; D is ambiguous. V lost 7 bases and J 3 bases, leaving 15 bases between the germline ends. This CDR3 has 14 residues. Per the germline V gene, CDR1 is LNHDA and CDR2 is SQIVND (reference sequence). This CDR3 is CASTDGHGYYGYTF. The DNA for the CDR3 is TGTGCCAGTACGGATGGCCACGGCTACTATGGCTACACCTTC. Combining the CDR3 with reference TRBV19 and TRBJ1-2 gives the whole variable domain DGGITQSPKYLFRKEGQNVTLSCEQNLNHDAMYWYRQDPGQGLRLIYYSQIVNDFQKGDIAEGYSVSREKKESFPLTVTSAQKNPTAFYLCASTDGHGYYGYTFGSGTRLTVV.

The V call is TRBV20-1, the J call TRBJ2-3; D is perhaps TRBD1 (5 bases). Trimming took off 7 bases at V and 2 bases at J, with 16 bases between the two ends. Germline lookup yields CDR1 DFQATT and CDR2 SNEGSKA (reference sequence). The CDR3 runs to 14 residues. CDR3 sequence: CSVQTEVYTDTQYF. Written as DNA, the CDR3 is TGCAGTGTCCAGACAGAGGTATACACAGATACGCAGTATTTT.

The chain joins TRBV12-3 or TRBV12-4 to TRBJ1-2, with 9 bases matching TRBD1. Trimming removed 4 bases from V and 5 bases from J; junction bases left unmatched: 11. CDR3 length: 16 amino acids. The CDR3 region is CASSSPRGQGGYGYTF. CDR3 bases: TGTGCCAGCAGTTCCCCCAGGGGACAGGGTGGGTATGGCTACACCTTC.

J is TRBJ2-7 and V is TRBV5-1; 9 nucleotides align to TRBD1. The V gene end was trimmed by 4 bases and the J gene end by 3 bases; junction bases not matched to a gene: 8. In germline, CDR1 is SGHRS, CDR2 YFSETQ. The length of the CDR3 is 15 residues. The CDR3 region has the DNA TGCGCCAGCAGCCGAGGGGGACAGGGTCTCTACGAGCAGTACTTC. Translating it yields CASSRGGQGLYEQYF.

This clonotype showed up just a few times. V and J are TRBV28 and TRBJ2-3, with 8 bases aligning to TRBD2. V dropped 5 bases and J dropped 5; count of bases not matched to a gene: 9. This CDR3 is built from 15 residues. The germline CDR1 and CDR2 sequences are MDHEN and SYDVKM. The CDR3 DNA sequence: TGTGCCAGCAGTCCCCCCGGCGCGGGGGGAGATACGCAGTATTTT. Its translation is CASSPPGAGGDTQYF.

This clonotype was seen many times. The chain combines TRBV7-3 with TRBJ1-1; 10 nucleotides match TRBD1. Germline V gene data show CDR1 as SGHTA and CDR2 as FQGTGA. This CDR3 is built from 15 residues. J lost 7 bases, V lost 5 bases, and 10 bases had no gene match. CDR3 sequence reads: CASSLRDRGKGEAFF. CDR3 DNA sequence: TGTGCCAGCAGCCTACGGGACAGGGGTAAGGGTGAAGCTTTCTTT.

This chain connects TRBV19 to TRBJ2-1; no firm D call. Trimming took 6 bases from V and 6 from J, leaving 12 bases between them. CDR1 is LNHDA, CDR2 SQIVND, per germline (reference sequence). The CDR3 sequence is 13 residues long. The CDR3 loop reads CASSQPSTNEQFF. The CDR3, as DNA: TGTGCCAGTAGCCAACCCTCGACCAATGAGCAGTTCTTC.

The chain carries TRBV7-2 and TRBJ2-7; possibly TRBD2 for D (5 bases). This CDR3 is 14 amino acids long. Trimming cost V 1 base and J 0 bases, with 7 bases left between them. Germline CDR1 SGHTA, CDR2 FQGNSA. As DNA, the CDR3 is TGTGCCAGCAGCTTAGAGCGGAACTCCTACGAGCAGTACTTC. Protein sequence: CASSLERNSYEQYF. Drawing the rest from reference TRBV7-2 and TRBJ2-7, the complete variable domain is GAGVSQSPSNKVTEKGKDVELRCDPISGHTALYWYRQSLGQGLEFLIYFQGNSAPDKSGLPSDRFSAERTGGSVSTLTIQRTQQEDSAVYLCASSLERNSYEQYFGPGTRLTVT.

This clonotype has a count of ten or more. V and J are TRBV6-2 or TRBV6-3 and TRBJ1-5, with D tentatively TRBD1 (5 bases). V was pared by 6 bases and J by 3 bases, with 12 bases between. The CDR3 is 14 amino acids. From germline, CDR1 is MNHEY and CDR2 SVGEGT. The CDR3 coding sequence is TGTGCCAGCAGCCTGGGACGGTTCAATCAGCCCCAGCATTTT. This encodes CASSLGRFNQPQHF.

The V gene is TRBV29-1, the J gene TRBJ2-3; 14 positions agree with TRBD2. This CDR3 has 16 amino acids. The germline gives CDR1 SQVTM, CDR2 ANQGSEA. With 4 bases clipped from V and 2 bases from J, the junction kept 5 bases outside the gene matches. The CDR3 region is CSVGGLAGEDTDTQYF. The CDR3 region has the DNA TGCAGCGTTGGGGGACTAGCGGGAGAAGACACAGATACGCAGTATTTT.

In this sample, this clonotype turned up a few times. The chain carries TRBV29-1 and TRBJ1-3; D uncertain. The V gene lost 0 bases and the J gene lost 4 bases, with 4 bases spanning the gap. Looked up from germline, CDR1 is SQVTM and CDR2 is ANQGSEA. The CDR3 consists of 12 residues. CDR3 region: CSVEDGGNTIYF. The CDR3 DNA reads TGCAGCGTTGAAGACGGCGGAAACACCATATATTTT.